Sequencing of this TCR beta chain was carried out in a study of CD8 T cells in ankylosing spondylitis. Making use of molecular barcodes, quantitative 5'-RACE generated TCR beta libraries. TCRdb reprocessed the 5' RACE reads with MiXCR, giving one entry per CDR3 protein. The table includes hundreds of thousands of distinct CDR3 sequences, roughly 26% detected once. Details on this clonotype: Antigen unknown.

Germline-derived CDR1 and CDR2 are DFQATT and SNEGSKA (reference sequence). This CDR3 is 14 amino acids long. Trimming removed 0 bases at V and 8 bases at J, with 16 bases between. Study conclusions and caveats: Fewer than 10 highly homologous variants formed a TCR beta motif that appeared characteristic of ankylosing spondylitis blood. Earlier literature documents some of the motif variants in reactive arthritis synovial fluid and blood.

The sequencing sample was made of blood, either unsorted or a sorted T cell fraction (not recorded which). The rearrangement uses TRBV20-1 and TRBJ1-2; no clear D. This TCR was sampled from a male donor with ankylosing spondylitis. The CDR3 DNA follows: TGCAGTGCTAGAGATTATGGATCCCTATTAGGCTACACCTTC. Protein product: CSARDYGSLLGYTF.